The 11 T cell receptor beta chains in this list originate from one sample, sequenced in a study of blood T cell repertoires in COVID-19. Libraries were prepared by immunoSEQ multiplex PCR; TCRdb keeps only in-frame clonotypes and omits some of them. The sample includes about 390,000 clones, around 87% seen only once; the top ten take roughly 2%. Sequencing input: peripheral blood. These receptors all come from a woman in her sixties or seventies with COVID-19, enrolled during active disease.

This chain joins TRBV5-1 and TRBJ1-1, with no clear D. Between the trimmed V and J ends, which lost 1 base and 0 bases, there was a span of 13 bases. The CDR3 spans 16 residues. From germline, CDR1 is SGHRS and CDR2 YFSETQ. CDR3 sequence (DNA): TGCGCCAGCAGCTTGCTGGTTTCTGGCATGAACACTGAAGCTTTCTTT. It translates to CASSLLVSGMNTEAFF. Complete variable domain (other parts from reference TRBV5-1 and TRBJ1-1): KAGVTQTPRYLIKTRGQQVTLSCSPISGHRSVSWYQQTPGQGLQFLFEYFSETQRNKGNFPGRFSGRQFSNSRSEMNVSTLELGDSALYLCASSLLVSGMNTEAFFGQGTRLTVV.

This sequence joins TRBV18 and TRBJ2-1; TRBD1 matches at 10 bases. Looked up from germline, CDR1 is KGHSH and CDR2 is LQKENI. V lost 6 bases and J lost 4; bases outside the gene matches: 6. CDR3 size: 15 residues. CDR3 protein: CASSPGTGVYNEQFF. CDR3 DNA sequence: TGTGCCAGCTCGCCCGGGACAGGGGTGTACAATGAGCAGTTCTTC.

This rearrangement joins TRBV5-6 to TRBJ2-5; D possibly corresponds to TRBD2 (6 bases). The CDR3 has 14 amino acids. Germline-derived CDR1 and CDR2 are SGHDT and YYEEEE. Trimming shortened V by 1 base and J by 5 bases, and 12 bases separated the two germline ends. CDR3 DNA sequence: TGTGCCAGCAGCTTGAAAAGGGGAGGCGAGACCCAGTACTTC. Its translation is CASSLKRGGETQYF.

V and J are TRBV7-2 and TRBJ1-2; TRBD1 matches at 7 bases. Losses at the gene ends were 4 bases for V and 4 bases for J; bases not matched to a gene: 6. Germline CDR1 SGHTA, CDR2 FQGNSA. The CDR3 covers 14 residues. As DNA, the CDR3 is TGTGCCAGCAGCTCCCCGACAGGGATCTATGGCTACACCTTC. Its protein is CASSSPTGIYGYTF.

This clone has a handful of counts. V is TRBV7-9 and J is TRBJ1-6; D remains ambiguous. The CDR3 has 13 residues. Germline V CDR1 and CDR2: SEHNR, FQNEAQ (reference sequence). The germline V and J ends were trimmed by 2 bases and 10 bases, with 9 bases remaining between them. The CDR3 region has the DNA TGTGCCAGCAGCTTATCTCTACGCTCACCCCTCCACTTT. This codes for CASSLSLRSPLHF.

The CDR3 loop reads CASSLEGKGANVLTF. The CDR3 nucleotides read TGTGCCAGCAGCTTGGAGGGGAAGGGGGCCAACGTCCTGACTTTC. V is TRBV5-8 and J is TRBJ2-6; TRBD1 might be the D (5 bases). This CDR3 contains 15 residues. Trimming took 0 bases from V and 4 from J, leaving 8 bases between them. CDR1 and CDR2 (germline): SGHTS, YDEGEE.

V is TRBV3-1 (or the pseudogene TRBV3-2) and J is TRBJ2-7, with 8 bases matching TRBD1. V lost 0 bases to trimming and J lost 5 bases; unmatched junction nucleotides: 18. Germline V lookup: CDR1 LGHDT, CDR2 YNNKEL (reference sequence). The CDR3 sequence is 19 residues long. The DNA of the CDR3 is TGTGCCAGCAGCCAAGATCGGCGAATTCAGGGGGCCTTAAGCCACGAGCAGTACTTC. Protein product: CASSQDRRIQGALSHEQYF.

The V call is TRBV4-1, the J call TRBJ1-1; 10 bases are shared with TRBD1. Unmatched junction bases numbered 11, after V lost 2 bases and J lost 11 bases. Germline V lookup: CDR1 MGHRA, CDR2 YSYEKL. This CDR3 spans 15 amino acids. This CDR3 reads CASSQPRDRGMLAFF. CDR3 nucleotides: TGCGCCAGCAGCCAACCCCGGGACAGGGGTATGCTGGCTTTCTTT.

CDR3 amino acids: CASKWRTSGGAGETQYF. CDR3 DNA sequence: TGCGCCAGCAAGTGGCGGACTAGCGGGGGAGCAGGTGAGACCCAGTACTTC. V is TRBV5-1 and J is TRBJ2-5, with TRBD2 matching 13 bases. The CDR3 length is 17 residues. Trimming took 6 bases from V and 5 from J; bases not matched to a gene: 13. Per the germline V gene, CDR1 is SGHRS and CDR2 is YFSETQ. Using reference TRBV5-1 and TRBJ2-5 for the parts outside the CDR3, the full variable domain is KAGVTQTPRYLIKTRGQQVTLSCSPISGHRSVSWYQQTPGQGLQFLFEYFSETQRNKGNFPGRFSGRQFSNSRSEMNVSTLELGDSALYLCASKWRTSGGAGETQYFGPGTRLLVL.

This chain uses TRBV2 with TRBJ1-1; TRBD1 might be the D (5 bases). Germline V gene lookup returns CDR1 SNHLY and CDR2 FYNNEI. The V end was cut by 3 bases, the J end by 5 bases, with 13 bases between. The CDR3 contains 14 residues. CDR3 loop: CASSDPTEGTEAFF. The CDR3 coding sequence is TGTGCCAGCAGTGACCCGACAGAAGGTACTGAAGCTTTCTTT.

The chain combines TRBV19 with TRBJ1-6; weak D call: TRBD1 (6 bases). There are 13 residues in the CDR3. CDR1 is LNHDA and CDR2 is SQIVND in the germline V gene (reference sequence). V was shortened by 7 bases and J by 7 bases, with 11 bases between the two germline ends. The CDR3 sequence: CASTRDTNSPLHF. CDR3 DNA sequence: TGTGCCAGTACCCGGGACACAAATTCACCCCTCCACTTT.